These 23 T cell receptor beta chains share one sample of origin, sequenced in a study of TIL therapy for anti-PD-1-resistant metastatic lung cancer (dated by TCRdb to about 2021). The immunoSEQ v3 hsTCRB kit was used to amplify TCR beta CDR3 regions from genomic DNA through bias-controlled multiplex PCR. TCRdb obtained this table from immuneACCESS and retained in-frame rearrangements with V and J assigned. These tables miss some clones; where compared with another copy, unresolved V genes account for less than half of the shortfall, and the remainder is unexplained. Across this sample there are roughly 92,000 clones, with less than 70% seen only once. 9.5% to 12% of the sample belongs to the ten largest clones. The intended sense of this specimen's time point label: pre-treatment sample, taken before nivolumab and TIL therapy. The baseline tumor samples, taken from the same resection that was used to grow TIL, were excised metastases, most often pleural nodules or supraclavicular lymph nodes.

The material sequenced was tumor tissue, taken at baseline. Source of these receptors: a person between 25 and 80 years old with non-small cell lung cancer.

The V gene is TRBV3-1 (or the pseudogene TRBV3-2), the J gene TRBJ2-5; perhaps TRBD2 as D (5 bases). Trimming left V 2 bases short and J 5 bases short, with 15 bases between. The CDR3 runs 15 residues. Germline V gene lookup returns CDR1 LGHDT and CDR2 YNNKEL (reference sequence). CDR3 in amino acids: CASSQFAMRGETQYF. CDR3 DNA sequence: TGTGCCAGCAGCCAATTCGCCATGAGAGGGGAGACCCAGTACTTC.

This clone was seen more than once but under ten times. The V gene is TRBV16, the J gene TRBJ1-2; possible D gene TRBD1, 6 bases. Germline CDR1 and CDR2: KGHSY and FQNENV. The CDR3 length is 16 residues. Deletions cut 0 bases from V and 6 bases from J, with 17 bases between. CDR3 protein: CASSQSRGGAGNGYTF. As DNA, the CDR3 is TGTGCCAGCAGCCAATCGCGTGGGGGCGCAGGAAATGGCTACACCTTC.

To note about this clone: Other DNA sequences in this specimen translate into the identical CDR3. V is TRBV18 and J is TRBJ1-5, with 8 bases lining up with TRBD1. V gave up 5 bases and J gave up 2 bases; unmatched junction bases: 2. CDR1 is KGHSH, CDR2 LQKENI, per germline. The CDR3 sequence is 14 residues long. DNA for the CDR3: TGTGCCAGCTCAACAGGGGGTGGCAATCAGCCCCAGCATTTT. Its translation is CASSTGGGNQPQHF.

CDR3 bases: TGTGCTAGTGGTCAAACAGGGGTCCAAGAGACCCAGTACTTC. Translating gives CASGQTGVQETQYF. The chain is built from TRBV12-5 and TRBJ2-5, with TRBD1 matching over 7 bases. The ends lost 5 bases at V and 1 base at J; junction bases unmatched: 4. Germline CDR1 and CDR2: LGHNT and FRNRAP. There are 14 residues in the CDR3.

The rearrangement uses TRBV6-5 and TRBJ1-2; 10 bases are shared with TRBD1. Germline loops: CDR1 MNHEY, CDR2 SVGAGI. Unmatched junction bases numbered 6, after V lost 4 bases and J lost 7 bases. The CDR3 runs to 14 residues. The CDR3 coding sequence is TGTGCCAGCAGTTTGGCCGGGACAGGGGTTGGCTACACCTTC. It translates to CASSLAGTGVGYTF.

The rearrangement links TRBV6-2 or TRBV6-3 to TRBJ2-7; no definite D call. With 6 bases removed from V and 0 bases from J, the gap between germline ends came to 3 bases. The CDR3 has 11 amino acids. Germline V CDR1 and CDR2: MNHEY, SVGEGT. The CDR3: CASSPSYEQYF. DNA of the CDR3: TGTGCCAGCAGCCCCTCCTACGAGCAGTACTTC.

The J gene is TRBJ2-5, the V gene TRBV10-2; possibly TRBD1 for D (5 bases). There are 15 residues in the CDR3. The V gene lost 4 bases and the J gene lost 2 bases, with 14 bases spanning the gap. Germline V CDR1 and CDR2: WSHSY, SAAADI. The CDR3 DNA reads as TGCGCCAGCAGTGGGGGCCGGTTTTCACAAGAGACCCAGTACTTC. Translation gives CASSGGRFSQETQYF.

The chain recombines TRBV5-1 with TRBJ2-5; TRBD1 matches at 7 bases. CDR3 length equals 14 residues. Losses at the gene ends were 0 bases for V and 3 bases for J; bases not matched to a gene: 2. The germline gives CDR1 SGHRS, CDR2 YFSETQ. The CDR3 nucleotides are TGCGCCAGCAGCTTGGATACAGGGGAAGAGACCCAGTACTTC. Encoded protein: CASSLDTGEETQYF.

The CDR3 region is CASIPTHGGTYGYTF. In DNA, the CDR3 is TGTGCCAGTATTCCGACACACGGGGGTACCTATGGCTACACCTTC. The chain joins TRBV19 to TRBJ1-2; possibly TRBD1 for D (5 bases). V lost 7 bases to trimming and J lost 4 bases, with 19 bases between them. The V gene's germline CDR1 is LNHDA and CDR2 SQIVND (reference sequence). The CDR3 runs to 15 residues.

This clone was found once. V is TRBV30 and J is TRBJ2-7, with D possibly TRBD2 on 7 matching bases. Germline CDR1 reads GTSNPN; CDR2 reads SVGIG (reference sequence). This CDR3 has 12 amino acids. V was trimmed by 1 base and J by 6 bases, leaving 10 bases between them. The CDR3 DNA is TGTGCCTGGAGTGAGGGGGGGGCCGAGCAGTACTTC. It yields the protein CAWSEGGAEQYF.

The CDR3 DNA reads as TGTGCCAGCACTCCGGGACAGGGGACGTATAGCAATCAGCCCCAGCATTTT. Amino acid sequence: CASTPGQGTYSNQPQHF. This rearrangement joins TRBV19 to TRBJ1-5; 10 bases are shared with TRBD1. The trim removed 9 bases at V and 0 bases at J, leaving 11 bases unmatched. Germline V lookup: CDR1 LNHDA, CDR2 SQIVND (reference sequence). CDR3 length: 17 amino acids.

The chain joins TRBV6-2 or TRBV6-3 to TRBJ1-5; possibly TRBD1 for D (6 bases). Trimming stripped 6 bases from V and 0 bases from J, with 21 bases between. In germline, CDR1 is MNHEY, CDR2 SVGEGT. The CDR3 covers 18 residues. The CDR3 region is CASSPDSRRGYSNQPQHF. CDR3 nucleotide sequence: TGTGCCAGCAGCCCGGACAGTCGGAGGGGCTATAGCAATCAGCCCCAGCATTTT.

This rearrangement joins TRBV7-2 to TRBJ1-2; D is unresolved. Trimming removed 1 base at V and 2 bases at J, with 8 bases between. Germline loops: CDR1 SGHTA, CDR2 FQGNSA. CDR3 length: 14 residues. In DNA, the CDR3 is TGTGCCAGCAGCTTAGAATCCGGAAACTATGGCTACACCTTC. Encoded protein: CASSLESGNYGYTF.

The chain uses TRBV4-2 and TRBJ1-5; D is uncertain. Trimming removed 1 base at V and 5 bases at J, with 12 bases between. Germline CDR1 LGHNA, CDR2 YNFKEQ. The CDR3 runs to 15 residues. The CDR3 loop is CASSQVSGYDQPQHF. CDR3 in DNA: TGTGCCAGCAGCCAAGTTTCGGGGTACGATCAGCCCCAGCATTTT.

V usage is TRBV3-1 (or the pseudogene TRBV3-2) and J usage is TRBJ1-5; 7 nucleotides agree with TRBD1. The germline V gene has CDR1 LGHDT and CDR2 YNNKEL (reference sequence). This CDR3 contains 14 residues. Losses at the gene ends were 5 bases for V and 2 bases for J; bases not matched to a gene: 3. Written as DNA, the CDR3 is TGTGCCAGCAGCGTTACAGGGGGCAATCAGCCCCAGCATTTT. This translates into CASSVTGGNQPQHF.

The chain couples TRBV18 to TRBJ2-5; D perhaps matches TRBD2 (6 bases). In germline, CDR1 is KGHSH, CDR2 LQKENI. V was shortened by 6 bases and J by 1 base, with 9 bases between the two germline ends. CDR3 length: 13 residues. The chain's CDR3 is CASSRDFQETQYF. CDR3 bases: TGTGCCAGCTCGCGGGACTTCCAAGAGACCCAGTACTTC.

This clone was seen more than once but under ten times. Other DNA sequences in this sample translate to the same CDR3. Written as DNA, the CDR3 is TGCGCCAGCACGGGTCGCAACTCCTACGAGCAGTACTTC. It encodes CASTGRNSYEQYF. J is TRBJ2-7 and V is TRBV10-2, with unresolved D. There are 13 residues in the CDR3. V was trimmed by 7 bases and J by 0 bases, leaving 10 bases between them. The V gene's germline CDR1 is WSHSY and CDR2 SAAADI.

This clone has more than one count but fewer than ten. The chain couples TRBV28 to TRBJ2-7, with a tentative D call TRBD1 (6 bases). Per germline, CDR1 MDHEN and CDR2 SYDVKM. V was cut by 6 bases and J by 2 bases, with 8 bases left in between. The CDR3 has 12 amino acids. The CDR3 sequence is CASSRGPYEQYF. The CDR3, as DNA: TGTGCCAGCAGCAGGGGACCCTACGAGCAGTACTTC.

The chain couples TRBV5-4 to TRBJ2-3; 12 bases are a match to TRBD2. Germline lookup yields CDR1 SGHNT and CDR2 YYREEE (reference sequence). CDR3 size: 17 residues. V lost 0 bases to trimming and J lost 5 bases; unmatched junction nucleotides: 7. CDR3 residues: CASSLGWASGGEDTQYF. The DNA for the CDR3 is TGTGCCAGCAGCTTGGGGTGGGCTAGCGGGGGGGAAGATACGCAGTATTTT.

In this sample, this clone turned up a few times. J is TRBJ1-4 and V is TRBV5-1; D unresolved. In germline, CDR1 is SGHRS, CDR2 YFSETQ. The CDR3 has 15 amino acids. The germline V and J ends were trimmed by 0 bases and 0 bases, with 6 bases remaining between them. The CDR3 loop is CASSLGQATNEKLFF. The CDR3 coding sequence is TGCGCCAGCAGCTTGGGGCAGGCAACTAATGAAAAACTGTTTTTT.

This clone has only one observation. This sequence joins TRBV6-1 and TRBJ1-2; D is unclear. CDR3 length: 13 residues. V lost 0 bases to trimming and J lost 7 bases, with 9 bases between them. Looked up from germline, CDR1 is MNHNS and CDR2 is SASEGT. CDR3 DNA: TGTGCCAGCAGTGAAGCGGGGTGGGGTGGCTACACCTTC. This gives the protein CASSEAGWGGYTF.

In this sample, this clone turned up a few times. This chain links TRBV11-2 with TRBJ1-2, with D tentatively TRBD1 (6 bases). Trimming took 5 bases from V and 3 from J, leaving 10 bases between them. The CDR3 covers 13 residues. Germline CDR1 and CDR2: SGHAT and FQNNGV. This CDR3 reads CASSLWTDYGYTF. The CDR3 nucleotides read TGTGCCAGCAGCCTGTGGACAGACTATGGCTACACCTTC. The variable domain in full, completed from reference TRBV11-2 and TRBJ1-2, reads EAGVAQSPRYKIIEKRQSVAFWCNPISGHATLYWYQQILGQGPKLLIQFQNNGVVDDSQLPKDRFSAERLKGVDSTLKIQPAKLEDSAVYLCASSLWTDYGYTFGSGTRLTVV.

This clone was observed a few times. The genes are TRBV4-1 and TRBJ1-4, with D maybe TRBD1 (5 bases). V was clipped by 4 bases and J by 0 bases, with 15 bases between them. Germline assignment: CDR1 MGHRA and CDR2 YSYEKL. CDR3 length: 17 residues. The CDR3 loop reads CASSPRGHRATNEKLFF. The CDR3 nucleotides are TGCGCCAGCAGCCCACGGGGCCACCGGGCAACTAATGAAAAACTGTTTTTT.